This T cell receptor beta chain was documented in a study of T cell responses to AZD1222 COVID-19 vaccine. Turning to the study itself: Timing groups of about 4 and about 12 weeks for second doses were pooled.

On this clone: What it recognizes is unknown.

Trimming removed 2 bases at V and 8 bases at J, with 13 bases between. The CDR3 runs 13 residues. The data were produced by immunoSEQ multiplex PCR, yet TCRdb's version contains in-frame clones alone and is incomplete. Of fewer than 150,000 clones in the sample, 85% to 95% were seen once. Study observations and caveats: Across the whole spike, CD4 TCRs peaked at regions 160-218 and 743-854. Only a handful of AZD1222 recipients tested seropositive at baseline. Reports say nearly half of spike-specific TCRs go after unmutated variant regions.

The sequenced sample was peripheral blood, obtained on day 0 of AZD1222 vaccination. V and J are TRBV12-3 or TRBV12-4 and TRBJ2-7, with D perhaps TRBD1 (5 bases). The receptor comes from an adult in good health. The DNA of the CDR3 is TGTGCCAGCAGTTTATCGACAGAGTCCCAGCAGTACTTC. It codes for CASSLSTESQQYF.